The clone carrying this T cell receptor (beta chain) has only a few counts. These data belong to a study of OX40 agonist ivuxolimab in advanced cancers. Repertoires were generated with immunoSEQ multiplex PCR, while TCRdb's copy carries only in-frame clones and drops some. The sample lists over 100,000 clones, around 87% occurring once. The CDR3 loop spans 14 amino acids. Germline V gives CDR1 MGHDK, CDR2 SYGVNS. The V and J ends lost 3 bases and 2 bases respectively, with 8 bases between them. The V call is TRBV25-1, the J call TRBJ1-3, with D tentatively TRBD1 (6 bases). The sequence was obtained from an adult with an advanced solid tumor such as melanoma, head and neck, liver or kidney cancer. The specimen was CD4+ or CD8+ T cells sorted from blood, collected in a trial of the OX40 agonist ivuxolimab. The CDR3 sequence is CASSDTGPGNTIYF. For the CDR3, the DNA is TGTGCCAGCAGTGATACAGGGCCTGGAAACACCATATATTTT.